This entry is about one T cell receptor (beta chain). Antigen unknown. The data derive from a study of graft-versus-host responses after intestinal transplantation. Study at large: Recipients obtained multivisceral, liver-intestinal, or isolated intestinal transplants. Each patient got anti-thymocyte globulin induction, then tacrolimus and steroids for around 3 years.

Assay used: immunoSEQ multiplex PCR; TCRdb lists only in-frame clones, some missing. The profile shows roughly 120,000 clones, 85% to 95% of them singletons. V was clipped by 4 bases and J by 7 bases, with 17 bases between them. Per germline, CDR1 SGHRS and CDR2 YFSETQ. The CDR3 runs to 15 residues. This specimen consisted of unstimulated CD4+ T cells sorted from spleen or lymph node cells, obtained before intestinal transplant. The chain is built from TRBV5-1 and TRBJ2-2; a possible D gene is TRBD2 (7 bases). The clonotype was recovered from a human donor who received an intestinal transplant. CDR3 bases: TGCGCCAGCAGCCATGTGGGGGGGCAGAACGGGGAGCTGTTTTTT. Protein: CASSHVGGQNGELFF.